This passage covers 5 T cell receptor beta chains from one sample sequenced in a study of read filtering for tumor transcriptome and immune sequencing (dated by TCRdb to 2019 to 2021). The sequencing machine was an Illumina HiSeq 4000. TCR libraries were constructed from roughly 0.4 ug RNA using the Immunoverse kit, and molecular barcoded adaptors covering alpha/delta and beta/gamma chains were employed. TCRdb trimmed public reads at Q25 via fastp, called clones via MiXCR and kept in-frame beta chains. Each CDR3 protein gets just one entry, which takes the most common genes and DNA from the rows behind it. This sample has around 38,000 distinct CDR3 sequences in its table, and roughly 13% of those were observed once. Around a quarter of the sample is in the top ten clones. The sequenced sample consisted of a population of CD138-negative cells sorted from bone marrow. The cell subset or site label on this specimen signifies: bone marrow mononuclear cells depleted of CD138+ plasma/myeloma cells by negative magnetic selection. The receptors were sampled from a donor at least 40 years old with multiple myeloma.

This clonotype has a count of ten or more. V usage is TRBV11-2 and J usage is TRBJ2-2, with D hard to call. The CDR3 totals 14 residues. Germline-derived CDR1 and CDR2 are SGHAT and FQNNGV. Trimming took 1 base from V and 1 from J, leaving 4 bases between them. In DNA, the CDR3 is TGTGCCAGCAGCTTAGGGGTGAACACCGGGGAGCTGTTTTTT. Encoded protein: CASSLGVNTGELFF.

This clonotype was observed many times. In DNA form, the CDR3 reads TGTGCCAGCAGCTTAGTGGCTAGCGGAGTTCTCACAGATACGCAGTATTTT. Its protein product is CASSLVASGVLTDTQYF. The chain is built from TRBV7-8 and TRBJ2-3, with TRBD2 matching over 7 bases. Germline V gene data show CDR1 as SGHVS and CDR2 as FQNEAQ. J lost 2 bases, V lost 1 base, and 9 bases had no gene match. This CDR3 has 17 amino acids.

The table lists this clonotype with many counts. The CDR3 nucleotides are TGTGCCCTCGGAGGGGGGCCCCTGCGGAATGAGCAGTTCTTC. Its protein product is CALGGGPLRNEQFF. The chain employs TRBV28 and TRBJ2-1; either TRBD1 or TRBD2 may fit D (6 bases each). Between the trimmed V and J ends, which lost 11 bases and 7 bases, there was a span of 21 bases. This CDR3 comprises 14 residues. Germline V lookup: CDR1 MDHEN, CDR2 SYDVKM.

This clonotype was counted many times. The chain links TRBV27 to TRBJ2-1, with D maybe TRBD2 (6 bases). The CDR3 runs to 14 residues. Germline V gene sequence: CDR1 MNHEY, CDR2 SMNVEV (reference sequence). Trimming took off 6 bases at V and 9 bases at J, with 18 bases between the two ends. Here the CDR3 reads CASSSSGTRGEQFF. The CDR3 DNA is TGTGCCAGCAGCTCCTCCGGGACTCGGGGTGAGCAGTTCTTC.

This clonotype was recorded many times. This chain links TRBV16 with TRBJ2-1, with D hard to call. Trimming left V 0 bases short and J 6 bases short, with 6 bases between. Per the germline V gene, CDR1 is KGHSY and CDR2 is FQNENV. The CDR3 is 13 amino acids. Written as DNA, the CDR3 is TGTGCCAGCAGCCAATCGGGCTTCAATGAGCAGTTCTTC. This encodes CASSQSGFNEQFF.